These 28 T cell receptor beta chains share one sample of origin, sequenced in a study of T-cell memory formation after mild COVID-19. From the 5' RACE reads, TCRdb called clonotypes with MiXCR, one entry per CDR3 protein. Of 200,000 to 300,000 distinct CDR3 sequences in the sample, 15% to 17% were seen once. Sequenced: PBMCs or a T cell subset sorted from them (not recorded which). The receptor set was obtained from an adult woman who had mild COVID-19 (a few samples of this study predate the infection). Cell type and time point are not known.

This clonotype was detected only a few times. In DNA, the CDR3 is TGTGCCAGCAGTCAGGGCGGGGGCTACTTCCAAGAGACCCAGTACTTC. Encoded protein: CASSQGGGYFQETQYF. The gene calls are TRBV27 and TRBJ2-5; a possible D gene is TRBD2 (7 bases). This CDR3 contains 16 residues. Germline CDR1 MNHEY, CDR2 SMNVEV (reference sequence). Trimming cost V 5 bases and J 1 base, with 17 bases left between them.

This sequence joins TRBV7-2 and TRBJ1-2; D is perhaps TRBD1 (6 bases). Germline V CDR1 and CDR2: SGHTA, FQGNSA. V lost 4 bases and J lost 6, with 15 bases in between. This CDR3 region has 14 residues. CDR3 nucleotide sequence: TGTGCCAGCAGCTCATTACAGGGTAGGAATGGCTACACCTTC. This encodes CASSSLQGRNGYTF.

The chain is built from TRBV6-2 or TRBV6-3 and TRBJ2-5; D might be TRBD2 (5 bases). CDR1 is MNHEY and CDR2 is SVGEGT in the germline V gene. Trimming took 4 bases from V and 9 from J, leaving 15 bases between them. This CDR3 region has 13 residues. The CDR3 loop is CASSSPGSLSQYF. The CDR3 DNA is TGTGCCAGCAGTTCGCCGGGATCCCTCTCCCAGTACTTC.

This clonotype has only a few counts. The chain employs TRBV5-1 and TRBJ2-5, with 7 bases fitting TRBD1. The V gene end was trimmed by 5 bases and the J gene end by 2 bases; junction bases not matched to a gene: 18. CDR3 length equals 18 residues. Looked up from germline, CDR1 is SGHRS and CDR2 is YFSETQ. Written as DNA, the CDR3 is TGCGCCAGCAGTCCACTGACAGGGAAGAGACCAGAGCAAGAGACCCAGTACTTC. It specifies CASSPLTGKRPEQETQYF. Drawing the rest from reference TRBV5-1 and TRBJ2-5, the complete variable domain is KAGVTQTPRYLIKTRGQQVTLSCSPISGHRSVSWYQQTPGQGLQFLFEYFSETQRNKGNFPGRFSGRQFSNSRSEMNVSTLELGDSALYLCASSPLTGKRPEQETQYFGPGTRLLVL.

CDR3 DNA sequence: TGTGCCAGCAGTGAAGGTTTCAGGGGGAACTATGGCTACACCTTC. Translated, it gives CASSEGFRGNYGYTF. V and J are TRBV2 and TRBJ1-2; 7 nucleotides line up with TRBD1. Germline assignment: CDR1 SNHLY and CDR2 FYNNEI. The CDR3 length is 15 residues. J was trimmed by 2 bases and V by 1 base; bases with no gene match: 4. The full variable domain, rest sourced from reference TRBV2 and TRBJ1-2, is EPEVTQTPSHQVTQMGQEVILRCVPISNHLYFYWYRQILGQKVEFLVSFYNNEISEKSEIFDDQFSVERPDGSNFTLKIRSTKLEDSAMYFCASSEGFRGNYGYTFGSGTRLTVV.

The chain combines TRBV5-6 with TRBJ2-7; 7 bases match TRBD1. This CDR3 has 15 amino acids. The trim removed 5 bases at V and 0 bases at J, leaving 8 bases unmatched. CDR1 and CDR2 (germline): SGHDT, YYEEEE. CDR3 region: CASSRGQVRSYEQYF. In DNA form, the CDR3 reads TGTGCCAGCAGTCGAGGACAGGTCCGCTCCTACGAGCAGTACTTC. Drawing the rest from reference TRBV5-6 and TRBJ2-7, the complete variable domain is DAGVTQSPTHLIKTRGQQVTLRCSPKSGHDTVSWYQQALGQGPQFIFQYYEEEERQRGNFPDRFSGHQFPNYSSELNVNALLLGDSALYLCASSRGQVRSYEQYFGPGTRLTVT.

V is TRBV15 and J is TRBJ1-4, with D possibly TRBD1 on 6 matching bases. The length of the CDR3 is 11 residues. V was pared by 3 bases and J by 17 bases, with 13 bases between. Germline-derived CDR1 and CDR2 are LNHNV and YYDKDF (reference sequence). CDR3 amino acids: CATSRAGHRFF. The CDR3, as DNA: TGTGCCACCAGCAGGGCGGGACACCGTTTTTTT.

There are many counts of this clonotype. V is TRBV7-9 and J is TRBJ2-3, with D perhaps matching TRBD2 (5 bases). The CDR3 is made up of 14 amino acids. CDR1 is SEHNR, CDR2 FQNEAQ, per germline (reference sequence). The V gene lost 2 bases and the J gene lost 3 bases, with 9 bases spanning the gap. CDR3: CASSLSGRTDTQYF. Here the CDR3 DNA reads TGTGCCAGCAGCTTAAGCGGACGGACAGATACGCAGTATTTT.

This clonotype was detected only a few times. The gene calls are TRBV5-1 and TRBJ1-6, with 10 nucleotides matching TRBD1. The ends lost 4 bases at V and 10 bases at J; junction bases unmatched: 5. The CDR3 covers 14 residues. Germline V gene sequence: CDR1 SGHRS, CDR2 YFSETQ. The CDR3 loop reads CASSRTGGGSPLHF. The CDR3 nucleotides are TGCGCCAGCAGCAGGACAGGGGGAGGATCACCCCTCCACTTT.

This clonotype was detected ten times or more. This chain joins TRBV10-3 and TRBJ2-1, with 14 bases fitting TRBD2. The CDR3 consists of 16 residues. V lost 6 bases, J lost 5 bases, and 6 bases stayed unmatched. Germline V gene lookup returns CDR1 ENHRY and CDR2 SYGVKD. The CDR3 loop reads CAISPGLAGGHNEQFF. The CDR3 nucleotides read TGTGCCATCAGCCCCGGACTAGCGGGGGGCCACAATGAGCAGTTCTTC.

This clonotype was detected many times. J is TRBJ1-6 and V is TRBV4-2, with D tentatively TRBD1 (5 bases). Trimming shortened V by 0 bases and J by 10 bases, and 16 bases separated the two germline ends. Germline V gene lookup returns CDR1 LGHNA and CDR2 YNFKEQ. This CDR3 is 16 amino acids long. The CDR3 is CASSQDGGVGGSPLHF. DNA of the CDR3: TGTGCCAGCAGCCAAGATGGGGGGGTAGGAGGATCACCCCTCCACTTT.

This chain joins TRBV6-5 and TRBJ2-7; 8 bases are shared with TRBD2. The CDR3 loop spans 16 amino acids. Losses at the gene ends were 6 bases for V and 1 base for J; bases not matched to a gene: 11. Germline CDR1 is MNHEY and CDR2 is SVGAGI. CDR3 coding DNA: TGTGCCAGCAGGACCGCCGGGACTAGAGGTTCCTACGAGCAGTACTTC. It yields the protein CASRTAGTRGSYEQYF.

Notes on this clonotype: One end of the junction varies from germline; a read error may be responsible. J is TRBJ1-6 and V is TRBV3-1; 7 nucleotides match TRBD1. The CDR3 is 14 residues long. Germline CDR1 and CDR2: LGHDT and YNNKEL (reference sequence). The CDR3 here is CASSQRGGQGSIYF. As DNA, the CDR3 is TGTGCCAGCAGCCAAAGAGGGGGCCAGGGTTCGATCTACTTT.

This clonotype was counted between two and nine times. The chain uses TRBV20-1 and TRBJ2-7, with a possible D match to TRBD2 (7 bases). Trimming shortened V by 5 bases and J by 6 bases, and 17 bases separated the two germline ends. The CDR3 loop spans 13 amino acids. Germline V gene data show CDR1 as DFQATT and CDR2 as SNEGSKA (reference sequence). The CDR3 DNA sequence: TGCAGTGCTGTCGGACTAGGGGGGGGCGAGCAGTACTTC. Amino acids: CSAVGLGGGEQYF.

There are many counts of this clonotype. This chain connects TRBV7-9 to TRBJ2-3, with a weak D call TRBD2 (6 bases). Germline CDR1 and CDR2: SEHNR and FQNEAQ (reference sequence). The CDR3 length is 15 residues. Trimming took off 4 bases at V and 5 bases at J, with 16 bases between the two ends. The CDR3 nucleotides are TGTGCCAGCAGCTCCTCGGAGGGGTTTCGAGATACGCAGTATTTT. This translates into CASSSSEGFRDTQYF.

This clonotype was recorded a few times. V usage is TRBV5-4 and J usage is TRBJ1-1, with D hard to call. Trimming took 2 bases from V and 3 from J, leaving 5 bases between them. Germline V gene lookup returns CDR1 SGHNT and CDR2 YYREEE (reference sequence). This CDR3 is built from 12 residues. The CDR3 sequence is CASSFRDTEAFF. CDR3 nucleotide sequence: TGTGCCAGCAGCTTTCGGGACACTGAAGCTTTCTTT.

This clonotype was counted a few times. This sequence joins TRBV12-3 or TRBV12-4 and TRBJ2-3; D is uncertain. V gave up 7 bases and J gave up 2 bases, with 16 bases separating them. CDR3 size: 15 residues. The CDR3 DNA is TGTGCCAGCACTCCTTATGTAGGGTTCACAGATACGCAGTATTTT. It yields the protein CASTPYVGFTDTQYF.

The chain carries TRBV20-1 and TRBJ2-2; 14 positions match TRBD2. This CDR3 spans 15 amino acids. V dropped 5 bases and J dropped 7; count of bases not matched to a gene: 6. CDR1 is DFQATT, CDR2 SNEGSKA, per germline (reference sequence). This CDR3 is CSALGTSGSSGELFF. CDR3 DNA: TGCAGTGCTCTGGGGACTAGCGGGAGTAGCGGGGAGCTGTTTTTT.

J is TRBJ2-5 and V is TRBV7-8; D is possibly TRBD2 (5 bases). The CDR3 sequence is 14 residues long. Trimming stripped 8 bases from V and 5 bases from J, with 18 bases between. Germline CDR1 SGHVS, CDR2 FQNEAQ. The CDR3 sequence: CASSRGLHRETQYF. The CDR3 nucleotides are TGTGCCAGCTCTCGAGGACTGCACCGGGAGACCCAGTACTTC.

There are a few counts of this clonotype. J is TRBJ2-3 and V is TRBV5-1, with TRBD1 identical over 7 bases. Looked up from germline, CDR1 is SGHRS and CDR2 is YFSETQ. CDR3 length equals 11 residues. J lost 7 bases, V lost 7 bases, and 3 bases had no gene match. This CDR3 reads CASARGHTQYF. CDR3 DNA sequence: TGCGCCAGCGCAAGGGGGCATACGCAGTATTTT.

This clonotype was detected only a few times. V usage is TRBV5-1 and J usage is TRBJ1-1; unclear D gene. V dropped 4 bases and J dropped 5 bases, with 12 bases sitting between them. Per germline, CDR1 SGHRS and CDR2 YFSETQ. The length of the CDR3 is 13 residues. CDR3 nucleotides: TGCGCCAGCAGCGTGGATGTAGGAACTGAAGCTTTCTTT. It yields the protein CASSVDVGTEAFF.

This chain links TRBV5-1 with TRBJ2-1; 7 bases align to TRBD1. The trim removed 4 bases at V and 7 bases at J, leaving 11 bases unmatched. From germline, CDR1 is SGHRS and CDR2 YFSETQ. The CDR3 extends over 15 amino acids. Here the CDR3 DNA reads TGCGCCAGCAGCCTCCAGACAGGGAAGGGAAATGAGCAGTTCTTC. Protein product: CASSLQTGKGNEQFF.

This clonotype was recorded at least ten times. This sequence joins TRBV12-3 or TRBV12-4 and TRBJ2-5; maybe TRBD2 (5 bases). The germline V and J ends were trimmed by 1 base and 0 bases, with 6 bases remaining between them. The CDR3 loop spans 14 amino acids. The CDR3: CASSLGTYQETQYF. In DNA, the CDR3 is TGTGCCAGCAGTTTAGGGACTTACCAAGAGACCCAGTACTTC.

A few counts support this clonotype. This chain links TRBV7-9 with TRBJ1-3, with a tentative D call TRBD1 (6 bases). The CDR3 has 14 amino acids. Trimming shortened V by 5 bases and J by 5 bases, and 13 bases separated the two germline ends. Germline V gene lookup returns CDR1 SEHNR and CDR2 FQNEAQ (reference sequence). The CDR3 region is CASSTGIIRNTIYF. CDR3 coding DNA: TGTGCCAGCAGCACAGGGATAATCAGAAACACCATATATTTT. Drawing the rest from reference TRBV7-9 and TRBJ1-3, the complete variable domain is DTGVSQNPRHKITKRGQNVTFRCDPISEHNRLYWYRQTLGQGPEFLTYFQNEAQLEKSRLLSDRFSAERPKGSFSTLEIQRTEQGDSAMYLCASSTGIIRNTIYFGEGSWLTVV.

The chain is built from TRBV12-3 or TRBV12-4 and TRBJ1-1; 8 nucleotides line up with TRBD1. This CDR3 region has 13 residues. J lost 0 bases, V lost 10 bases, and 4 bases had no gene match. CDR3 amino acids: CATRQGMNTEAFF. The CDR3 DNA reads TGTGCCACCCGACAGGGGATGAACACTGAAGCTTTCTTT.

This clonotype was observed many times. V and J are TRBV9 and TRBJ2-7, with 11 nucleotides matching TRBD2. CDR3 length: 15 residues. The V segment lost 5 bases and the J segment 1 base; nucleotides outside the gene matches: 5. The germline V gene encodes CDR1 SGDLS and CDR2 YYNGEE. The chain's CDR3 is CASSLGTSGSYEQYF. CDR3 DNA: TGTGCCAGCAGTCTTGGGACTAGCGGATCCTACGAGCAGTACTTC.

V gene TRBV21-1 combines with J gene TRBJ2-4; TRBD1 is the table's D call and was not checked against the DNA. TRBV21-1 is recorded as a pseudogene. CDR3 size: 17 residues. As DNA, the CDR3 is TGTGCCAGCAGCTCTTGGACAGGCTTCATAGCCAAAAACATTCAGTACTTC. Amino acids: CASSSWTGFIAKNIQYF.

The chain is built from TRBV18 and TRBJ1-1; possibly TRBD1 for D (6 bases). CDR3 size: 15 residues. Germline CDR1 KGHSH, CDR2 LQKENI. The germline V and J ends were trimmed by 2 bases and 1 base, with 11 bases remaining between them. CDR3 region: CASSPTGGQNTEAFF. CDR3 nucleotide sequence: TGTGCCAGCTCACCAACGGGGGGGCAGAACACTGAAGCTTTCTTT.